This T cell receptor (beta chain) was identified in a study of shared clonotypes between healthy human individuals. Study-level findings and limits: Across subsets, estimated richness was generally greater for naive than for memory populations. Naive CD4 clonotypes were shared across several donors at about 5.2%.

V shed 1 base and J shed 0 bases, with 9 bases lying between them. The germline gives CDR1 SGHTA, CDR2 FQGNSA. The CDR3 totals 15 residues. TCRdb's copy holds only in-frame clones and misses some; the assay was immunoSEQ multiplex PCR. The table lists approximately 840,000 clones, 96% of them singletons. On this clone itself: Its antigen remains unknown.

CD45RO-negative, CCR7-selected cells formed the naive CD8 fraction, which excluded terminally differentiated effector memory CD45RA+ cells. Sequencing used naive CD8+ T cells sorted from blood. This receptor was identified in a man under 40 in good health. The chain is built from TRBV7-2 and TRBJ1-1, with no clear D. The CDR3 DNA reads TGTGCCAGCAGCTTAGTGATAAATATGAACACTGAAGCTTTCTTT. Translating it yields CASSLVINMNTEAFF.